This TCR beta chain was identified during a study of blood T cell repertoires in COVID-19. Study-wide context: T cells, B-cell-depleted T cells, or PBMCs supplied cDNA or gDNA.

Per germline, CDR1 LNHNV and CDR2 YYDKDF (reference sequence). The CDR3 runs 15 residues. V lost 3 bases and J lost 1, with 9 bases in between. Repertoires were generated with immunoSEQ multiplex PCR, while TCRdb's copy carries only in-frame clones and drops some. The table includes 300,000 or so clones, about 90% detected once. Sequencing used PBMCs or T cells enriched from blood (not recorded which). This TCR derives from a woman aged 30 to 39 who had recovered from COVID-19. The V call is TRBV15, the J call TRBJ2-2; no clear D. CDR3 protein: CATSSYRENTGELFF. The CDR3 DNA reads as TGTGCCACCAGCAGCTACAGAGAGAACACCGGGGAGCTGTTTTTT.